This TCR beta chain was observed in a study of regulatory T cells in long-lasting Graves disease. Through Arm-PCR of CDR3 regions and iRepertoire HTBI primers, TCR beta libraries were built. From the multiplex PCR reads, TCRdb called clonotypes with MiXCR, one entry per CDR3 protein. The sample consists of 300,000 to 500,000 distinct CDR3 sequences, more than 20% of them appearing once. Germline assignment: CDR1 SGHTA and CDR2 FQGNSA. V was shortened by 6 bases and J by 6 bases, with 21 bases between the two germline ends. This CDR3 spans 15 amino acids. Time point indicated: persistent/refractory GD, antithyroid drugs over 5 years with positive TRAb. The TCR library used RNA extracted from PBMCs. Whole-study findings and limits: More public clonotypes were shared by persistent patients (about 3,000) than by new patients (approximately 1,000). Newly diagnosed disease favored TRBV20-1 and TRBJ2-1 over persistent disease.

This clonotype was picked up many times. What it recognizes is unknown. The material was peripheral blood mononuclear cells (PBMCs), obtained when the disease was refractory, from a patient treated with antithyroid drugs. The origin of this receptor is a female donor with Graves disease. The chain joins TRBV7-2 to TRBJ2-7; tentative D call: TRBD2 (6 bases). CDR3 amino acids: CASSQSSGYVPEQYF. The DNA for the CDR3 is TGTGCCAGCAGTCAGAGTAGCGGTTACGTACCCGAGCAGTACTTC.